What follows are 21 T cell receptor beta chains derived from one specimen sequenced in a study of blood T cell repertoires in COVID-19. The table came from immunoSEQ multiplex PCR; TCRdb's copy has only in-frame clones and leaves some out. The table includes approximately 300,000 clones, around 90% detected once. The sequenced sample was peripheral blood. All receptors derive from a woman aged 30 to 39 with COVID-19, enrolled during active disease.

The chain combines TRBV7-3 with TRBJ2-7; 8 positions match TRBD1. From germline, CDR1 is SGHTA and CDR2 FQGTGA. The CDR3 has 15 amino acids. With 4 bases clipped from V and 6 bases from J, the junction kept 11 bases outside the gene matches. The CDR3 nucleotides are TGTGCCAGCAGCTCCTTTTCTACCGGACAGGGCGAGCAGTACTTC. Its translation: CASSSFSTGQGEQYF.

The chain uses TRBV6-6 and TRBJ2-3; 10 nucleotides agree with TRBD2. Germline V gene sequence: CDR1 MNHNY, CDR2 SVGAGI (reference sequence). The CDR3 is 14 residues long. Trimming cost V 6 bases and J 6 bases; bases outside gene matches: 6. DNA of the CDR3: TGTGCCAGCAGGCAAGCGGGAGGGCCGGATACGCAGTATTTT. Translated, it gives CASRQAGGPDTQYF.

The gene calls are TRBV15 and TRBJ1-3, with D uncertain. CDR1 LNHNV and CDR2 YYDKDF come from the germline V gene (reference sequence). With 0 bases removed from V and 0 bases from J, the gap between germline ends came to 12 bases. This CDR3 region has 17 residues. CDR3 protein: CATSRDLGSFSGNTIYF. CDR3 sequence (DNA): TGTGCCACCAGCAGAGATCTAGGGAGCTTCTCTGGAAACACCATATATTTT.

This clone was seen a single time. The V gene is TRBV24-1, the J gene TRBJ1-4; D gene ambiguous. Trimming pared 3 bases from V and 4 bases from J, leaving 8 bases between. Germline CDR1 reads KGHDR; CDR2 reads SFDVKD. The CDR3 covers 14 residues. CDR3 in DNA: TGTGCCACCAGTGATCCCAGAATTAATGAAAAACTGTTTTTT. This codes for CATSDPRINEKLFF.

This sequence joins TRBV28 and TRBJ2-7; TRBD1 matches 8 bases. V was pared by 5 bases and J by 0 bases, with 6 bases of the junction left unmatched. This CDR3 has 15 residues. The germline V gene encodes CDR1 MDHEN and CDR2 SYDVKM. The CDR3 here is CASSPTGAPSYEQYF. CDR3 DNA: TGTGCCAGCAGTCCGACAGGGGCCCCCTCCTACGAGCAGTACTTC.

The V call is TRBV9, the J call TRBJ2-3; TRBD2 aligns across 11 bases. Germline-derived CDR1 and CDR2 are SGDLS and YYNGEE. There are 16 residues in the CDR3. J lost 4 bases, V lost 3 bases, and 7 bases had no gene match. CDR3 loop: CASSETSGSLADTQYF. Here the CDR3 DNA reads TGTGCCAGCAGCGAAACTAGCGGGAGTCTCGCAGATACGCAGTATTTT.

V usage is TRBV12-3 or TRBV12-4 and J usage is TRBJ1-6, with D possibly TRBD1 on 5 matching bases. The V end lost 7 bases, the J end lost 8 bases, and 9 bases lay between the germline ends. This CDR3 is built from 12 residues. The CDR3 loop reads CASNDSDSPLHF. The CDR3 region has the DNA TGTGCCAGCAACGACAGTGATTCACCCCTCCACTTT.

This chain connects TRBV19 to TRBJ2-7; 7 bases are shared with TRBD2. Germline-derived CDR1 and CDR2 are LNHDA and SQIVND (reference sequence). V shed 6 bases, J shed 0 bases, and the junction held 8 bases outside the gene matches. There are 15 residues in the CDR3. The DNA of the CDR3 is TGTGCCAGTAGAATGGGAGGGAGCGGCTCCTACGAGCAGTACTTC. It is translated as CASRMGGSGSYEQYF.

The rearrangement uses TRBV6-5 and TRBJ2-5, with D possibly TRBD1 on 5 matching bases. The CDR3 has 13 residues. Trimming removed 2 bases from V and 5 bases from J, with 9 bases in between. Germline V lookup: CDR1 MNHEY, CDR2 SVGAGI. CDR3 sequence (DNA): TGTGCCAGCAGTTACCGTAGGGGCGAGACCCAGTACTTC. Translating it yields CASSYRRGETQYF.

The V and J genes are TRBV10-1 and TRBJ2-1, with 7 bases fitting TRBD2. V lost 7 bases and J lost 4; bases outside the gene matches: 7. The germline V gene encodes CDR1 WNHNN and CDR2 SYGVQD (reference sequence). This CDR3 has 14 residues. The CDR3 protein is CASTKLAAYNEQFF. CDR3 in DNA: TGCGCCAGCACCAAGCTAGCGGCGTACAATGAGCAGTTCTTC.

The J gene is TRBJ1-6, the V gene TRBV6-4, with no clear D. V gave up 0 bases and J gave up 6 bases, with 9 bases separating them. This CDR3 has 15 residues. CDR1 and CDR2 from the germline V gene are MRHNA and SNTAGT. The CDR3 DNA reads TGTGCCAGCAGTGACTCACCTATTCCTAATTCACCCCTCCACTTT. Translating gives CASSDSPIPNSPLHF.

J is TRBJ2-1 and V is TRBV7-9; 11 bases fit TRBD2. The germline V gene has CDR1 SEHNR and CDR2 FQNEAQ (reference sequence). CDR3 size: 15 residues. The ends lost 1 base at V and 7 bases at J; junction bases unmatched: 3. DNA for the CDR3: TGTGCCAGCAGCTTAGTAGCGGGAGGGCGGAATGAGCAGTTCTTC. Translating it yields CASSLVAGGRNEQFF.

V is TRBV11-2 and J is TRBJ2-7, with D perhaps TRBD1 (6 bases). CDR3 length equals 13 residues. Germline V gene data show CDR1 as SGHAT and CDR2 as FQNNGV. Trimming cost V 5 bases and J 1 base, with 9 bases left between them. CDR3 DNA sequence: TGTGCCAGCAGCCTGGACAGTTCCTACGAGCAGTACTTC. Protein: CASSLDSSYEQYF.

This clone is a singleton in its sample. This chain links TRBV7-3 with TRBJ2-3, with TRBD2 matching over 10 bases. CDR1 is SGHTA, CDR2 FQGTGA, per germline. The CDR3 has 15 residues. V trimming: 1 base; J trimming: 7 bases; junction bases outside the gene matches: 5. CDR3 sequence: CASSLSPSGSNTQYF. In DNA, the CDR3 is TGTGCCAGCAGCTTAAGCCCTAGCGGGAGTAATACGCAGTATTTT.

This clone has just one count. V gene TRBV7-8 combines with J gene TRBJ1-4; D not certain. V was cut by 5 bases and J by 2 bases, with 15 bases left in between. Germline V lookup: CDR1 SGHVS, CDR2 FQNEAQ. There are 16 residues in the CDR3. CDR3 bases: TGTGCCAGCAGCCGACGCAGTGGGCAGACTAATGAAAAACTGTTTTTT. Encoded protein: CASSRRSGQTNEKLFF.

The chain uses TRBV12-3 or TRBV12-4 and TRBJ2-1, with 8 bases identical to TRBD2. The CDR3 runs 10 residues. The J segment lost 16 bases and the V segment lost 5 bases, leaving 4 bases of the junction unmatched. The CDR3 bases are TGTGCCAGCAGTCCGGGACTAGTTTTCTTC. Translating it yields CASSPGLVFF.

CDR3 bases: TGTGCCAGCAGCTTGGAGTATTGGACAGACTACGAGCAGTACTTC. Its protein is CASSLEYWTDYEQYF. The chain joins TRBV7-2 to TRBJ2-7; possibly TRBD1 for D (6 bases). The CDR3 totals 15 residues. CDR1 is SGHTA, CDR2 FQGNSA, per germline. The V end lost 3 bases, the J end lost 3 bases, and 15 bases lay between the germline ends. Looking up the rest from reference TRBV7-2 and TRBJ2-7 gives the full variable domain: GAGVSQSPSNKVTEKGKDVELRCDPISGHTALYWYRQSLGQGLEFLIYFQGNSAPDKSGLPSDRFSAERTGGSVSTLTIQRTQQEDSAVYLCASSLEYWTDYEQYFGPGTRLTVT.

Regarding this clone: At one end the junction does not follow the germline gene, possibly because of a read error. The V gene is TRBV5-4, the J gene TRBJ2-1, with 8 bases identical to TRBD2. The CDR3 spans 13 residues. Looked up from germline, CDR1 is SGHNT and CDR2 is YYREEE (reference sequence). In DNA form, the CDR3 reads TGTGCCAGCAGCTTGGTTGCGCGGGAGGCCCTGGTCTTC. Residues: CASSLVAREALVF.

The V gene is TRBV7-6, the J gene TRBJ2-7; 7 positions match TRBD2. The CDR3 totals 14 residues. V lost 5 bases, J lost 3 bases, and 7 bases stayed unmatched. The germline gives CDR1 SGHVS, CDR2 FNYEAQ. The CDR3 sequence is CASSMSGNYYEQYF. CDR3 nucleotide sequence: TGTGCCAGCAGCATGAGCGGGAACTACTACGAGCAGTACTTC.

V is TRBV11-2 and J is TRBJ2-1; D is perhaps TRBD1 (9 bases). This CDR3 has 18 residues. V was shortened by 5 bases and J by 7 bases, with 27 bases between the two germline ends. CDR1 is SGHAT and CDR2 is FQNNGV in the germline V gene. CDR3 sequence (DNA): TGTGCCAGCAGCGCCCCGGGACAGGGACCGGGAGGGCCGAATGAGCAGTTCTTC. Its protein is CASSAPGQGPGGPNEQFF.

The V call is TRBV19, the J call TRBJ1-5, with D perhaps TRBD1 (6 bases). This CDR3 contains 17 residues. V was trimmed by 0 bases and J by 2 bases, leaving 14 bases between them. Germline V gene sequence: CDR1 LNHDA, CDR2 SQIVND (reference sequence). This CDR3 is CASSIDQGGVGNQPQHF. In nucleotides, the CDR3 is TGTGCCAGTAGTATAGATCAAGGGGGGGTTGGCAATCAGCCCCAGCATTTT.